A selection of T cell receptor beta chains follows, all from one sample in a study of CD8 T cells in ankylosing spondylitis. TCRdb independently ran MiXCR on the 5' RACE reads; one entry per CDR3 protein. The sample lists 220,000 or so distinct CDR3 sequences, about 18% occurring once. The sample taken for sequencing was blood, either unsorted or a sorted T cell fraction (not recorded which). The receptors come from a male donor with ankylosing spondylitis. Both conserved end residues are part of each CDR3.

>TRBV12-3/TRBV12-4|TRBJ2-5
CASNPGNQETQYF
>TRBV7-7|TRBJ2-1
CASSLFPSGDFGLNEQFF
>TRBV9|TRBJ1-4
CASSAGTGDEKLFF
>TRBV15|TRBJ2-2
CATSRDLGPLYTGELFF
>TRBV7-9|TRBJ1-1
CASSLGEAEAFF
>TRBV27|TRBJ1-2
CASKRTGLDSSLNYGYTF
>TRBV5-1|TRBJ2-5
CASSLGQDRGETQYF
>TRBV3-1|TRBJ2-1
CASSQDNGVSYNEQFF
>TRBV21-1|TRBJ1-5
CASSTGVVSNQPQHF
>TRBV15|TRBJ2-7
CATSRGGGSHYEQYF
>TRBV19|TRBJ2-7
CASSIGQGAYEQYF
>TRBV4-1|TRBJ2-1
CASSHRSSYNEQFF
>TRBV13|TRBJ1-4
CASSEQTGGREKLFF
>TRBV10-2|TRBJ1-1
CASTPVGGTEAFF
>TRBV4-1|TRBJ2-7
CASSQVPSGFSYEQYF
>TRBV4-3|TRBJ2-2
CASSQGQGSTGELFF
>TRBV28|TRBJ1-1
CASSSDRALTPNTEAFF
>TRBV7-9|TRBJ2-4
CASSLDQVDQYF
>TRBV6-2/TRBV6-3|TRBJ2-7
CASISIREGVFEQYF
>TRBV5-1|TRBJ1-2
CASSLGQIANYGYTF
>TRBV12-3/TRBV12-4|TRBJ2-3
CASSSPPRQGGTDTQYF
>TRBV11-2|TRBJ2-7
CASSPRENPYEQYF
>TRBV29-1|TRBJ2-3
CSVEGGRAGLDTQYF